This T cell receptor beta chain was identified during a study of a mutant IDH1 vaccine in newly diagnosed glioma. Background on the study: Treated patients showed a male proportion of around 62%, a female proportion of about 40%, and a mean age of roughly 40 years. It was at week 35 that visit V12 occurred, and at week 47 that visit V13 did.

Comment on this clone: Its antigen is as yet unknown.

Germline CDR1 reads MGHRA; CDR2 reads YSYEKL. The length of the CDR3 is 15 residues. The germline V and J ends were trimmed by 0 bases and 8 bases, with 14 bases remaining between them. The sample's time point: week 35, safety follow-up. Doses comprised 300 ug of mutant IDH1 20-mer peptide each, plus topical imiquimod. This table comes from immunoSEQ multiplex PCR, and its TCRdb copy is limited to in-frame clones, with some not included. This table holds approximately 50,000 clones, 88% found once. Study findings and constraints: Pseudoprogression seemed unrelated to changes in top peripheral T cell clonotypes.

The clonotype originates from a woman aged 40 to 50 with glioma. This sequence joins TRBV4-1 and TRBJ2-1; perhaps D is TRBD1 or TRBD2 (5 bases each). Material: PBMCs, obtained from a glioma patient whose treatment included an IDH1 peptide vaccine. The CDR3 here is CASSQDGGLGDEQFF. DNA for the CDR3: TGCGCCAGCAGCCAAGATGGGGGATTAGGTGATGAGCAGTTCTTC.